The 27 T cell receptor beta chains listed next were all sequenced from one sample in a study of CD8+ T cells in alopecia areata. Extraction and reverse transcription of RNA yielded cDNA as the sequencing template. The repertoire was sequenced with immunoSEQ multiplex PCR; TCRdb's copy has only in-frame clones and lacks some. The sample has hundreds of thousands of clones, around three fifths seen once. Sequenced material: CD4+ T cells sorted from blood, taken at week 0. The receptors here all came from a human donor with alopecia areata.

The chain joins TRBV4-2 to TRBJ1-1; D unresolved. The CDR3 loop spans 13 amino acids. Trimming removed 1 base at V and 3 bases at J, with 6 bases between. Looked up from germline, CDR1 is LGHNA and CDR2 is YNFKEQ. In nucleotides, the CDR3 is TGTGCCAGCAGCCAAGTTAGGGACACTGAAGCTTTCTTT. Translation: CASSQVRDTEAFF.

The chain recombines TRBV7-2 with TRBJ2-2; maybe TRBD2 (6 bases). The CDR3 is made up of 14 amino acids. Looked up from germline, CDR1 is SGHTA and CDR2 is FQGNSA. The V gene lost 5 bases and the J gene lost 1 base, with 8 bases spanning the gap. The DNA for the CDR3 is TGTGCCAGCAGCCACGGGAGGAACACCGGGGAGCTGTTTTTT. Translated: CASSHGRNTGELFF. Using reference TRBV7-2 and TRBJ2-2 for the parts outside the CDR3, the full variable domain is GAGVSQSPSNKVTEKGKDVELRCDPISGHTALYWYRQSLGQGLEFLIYFQGNSAPDKSGLPSDRFSAERTGGSVSTLTIQRTQQEDSAVYLCASSHGRNTGELFFGEGSRLTVL.

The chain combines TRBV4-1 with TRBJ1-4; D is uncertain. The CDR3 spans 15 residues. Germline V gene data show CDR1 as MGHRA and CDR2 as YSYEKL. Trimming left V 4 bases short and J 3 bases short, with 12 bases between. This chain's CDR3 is CASSLPKRSNEKLFF. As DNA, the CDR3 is TGCGCCAGCAGCCTCCCCAAAAGGTCTAATGAAAAACTGTTTTTT.

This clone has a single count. The CDR3: CASYRVGDTQYF. The DNA of the CDR3 is TGTGCCAGCTACCGCGTGGGGGATACGCAGTATTTT. The rearrangement uses TRBV7-2 and TRBJ2-3; D is unclear. Trimming removed 8 bases from V and 6 bases from J, with 12 bases in between. The germline V gene encodes CDR1 SGHTA and CDR2 FQGNSA. The CDR3 totals 12 residues.

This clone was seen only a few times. The CDR3 sequence is CASSLVPSNQPQHF. The CDR3 bases are TGTGCCAGCAGCTTAGTACCAAGCAATCAGCCCCAGCATTTT. V is TRBV7-9 and J is TRBJ1-5, with D unclear. V was trimmed by 1 base and J by 1 base, leaving 5 bases between them. This CDR3 has 14 residues. The V gene's germline CDR1 is SEHNR and CDR2 FQNEAQ (reference sequence). Looking up the rest from reference TRBV7-9 and TRBJ1-5 gives the full variable domain: DTGVSQNPRHKITKRGQNVTFRCDPISEHNRLYWYRQTLGQGPEFLTYFQNEAQLEKSRLLSDRFSAERPKGSFSTLEIQRTEQGDSAMYLCASSLVPSNQPQHFGDGTRLSIL.

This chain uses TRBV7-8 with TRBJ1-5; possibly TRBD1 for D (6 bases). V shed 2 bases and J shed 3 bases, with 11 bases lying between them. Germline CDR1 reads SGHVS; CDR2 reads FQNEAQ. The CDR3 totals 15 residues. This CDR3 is CASSLSGGPNQPQHF. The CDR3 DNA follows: TGTGCCAGCAGCTTAAGTGGGGGCCCCAATCAGCCCCAGCATTTT.

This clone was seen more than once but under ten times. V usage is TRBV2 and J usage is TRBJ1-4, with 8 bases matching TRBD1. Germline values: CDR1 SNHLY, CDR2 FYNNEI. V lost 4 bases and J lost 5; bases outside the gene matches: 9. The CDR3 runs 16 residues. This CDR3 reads CASSGERQGSNEKLFF. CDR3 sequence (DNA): TGTGCCAGCAGTGGAGAACGACAGGGGTCAAATGAAAAACTGTTTTTT.

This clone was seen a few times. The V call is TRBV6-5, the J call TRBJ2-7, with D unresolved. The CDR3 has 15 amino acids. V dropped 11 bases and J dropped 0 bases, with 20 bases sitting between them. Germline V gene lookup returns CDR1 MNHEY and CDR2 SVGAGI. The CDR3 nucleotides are TGTGCCTCCCAAGACGGGCCTGGGTACTCCTACGAGCAGTACTTC. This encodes CASQDGPGYSYEQYF.

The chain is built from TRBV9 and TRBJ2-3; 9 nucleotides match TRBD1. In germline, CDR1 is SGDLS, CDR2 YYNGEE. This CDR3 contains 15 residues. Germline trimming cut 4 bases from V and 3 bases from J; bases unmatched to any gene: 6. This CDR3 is CASSNGQGWTDTQYF. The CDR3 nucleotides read TGTGCCAGCAGCAACGGACAGGGGTGGACAGATACGCAGTATTTT.

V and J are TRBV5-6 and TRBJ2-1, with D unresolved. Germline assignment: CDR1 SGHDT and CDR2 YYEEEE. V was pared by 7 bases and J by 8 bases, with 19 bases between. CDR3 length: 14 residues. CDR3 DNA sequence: TGTGCCAGCTACAAAAGCGTGGCTGGGGATGAGCAGTTCTTC. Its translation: CASYKSVAGDEQFF.

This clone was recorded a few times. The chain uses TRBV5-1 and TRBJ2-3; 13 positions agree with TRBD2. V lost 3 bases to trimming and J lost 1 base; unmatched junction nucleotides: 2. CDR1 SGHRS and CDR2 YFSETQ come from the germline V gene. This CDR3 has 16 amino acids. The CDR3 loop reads CASSWGTSGGTDTQYF. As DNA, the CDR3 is TGCGCCAGCAGCTGGGGGACTAGCGGGGGCACAGATACGCAGTATTTT. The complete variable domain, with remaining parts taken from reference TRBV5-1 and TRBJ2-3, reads KAGVTQTPRYLIKTRGQQVTLSCSPISGHRSVSWYQQTPGQGLQFLFEYFSETQRNKGNFPGRFSGRQFSNSRSEMNVSTLELGDSALYLCASSWGTSGGTDTQYFGPGTRLTVL.

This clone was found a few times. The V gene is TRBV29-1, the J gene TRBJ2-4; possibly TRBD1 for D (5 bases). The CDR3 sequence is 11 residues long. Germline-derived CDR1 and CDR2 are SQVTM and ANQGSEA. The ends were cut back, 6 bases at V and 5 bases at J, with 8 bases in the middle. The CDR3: CSVQGENIQYF. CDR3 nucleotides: TGCAGCGTCCAAGGGGAAAACATTCAGTACTTC.

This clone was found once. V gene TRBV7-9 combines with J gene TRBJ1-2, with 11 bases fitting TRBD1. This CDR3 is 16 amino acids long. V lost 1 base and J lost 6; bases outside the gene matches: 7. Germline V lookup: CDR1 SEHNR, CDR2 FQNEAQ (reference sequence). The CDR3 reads CASSLVWDRGDNGYTF. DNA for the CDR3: TGTGCCAGCAGCTTAGTGTGGGACAGGGGGGATAATGGCTACACCTTC.

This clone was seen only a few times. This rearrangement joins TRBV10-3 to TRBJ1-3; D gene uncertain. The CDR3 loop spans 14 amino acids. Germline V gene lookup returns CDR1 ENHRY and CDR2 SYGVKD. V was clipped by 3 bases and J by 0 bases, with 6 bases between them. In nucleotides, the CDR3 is TGTGCCATCAGTGACAGGATCTCTGGAAACACCATATATTTT. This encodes CAISDRISGNTIYF.

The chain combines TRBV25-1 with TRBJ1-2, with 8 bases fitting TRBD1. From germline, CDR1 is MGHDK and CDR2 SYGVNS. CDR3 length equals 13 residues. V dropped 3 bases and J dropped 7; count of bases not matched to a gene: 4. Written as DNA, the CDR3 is TGTGCCAGCAGTGAGACAGGGGACCGTGGCTACACCTTC. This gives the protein CASSETGDRGYTF.

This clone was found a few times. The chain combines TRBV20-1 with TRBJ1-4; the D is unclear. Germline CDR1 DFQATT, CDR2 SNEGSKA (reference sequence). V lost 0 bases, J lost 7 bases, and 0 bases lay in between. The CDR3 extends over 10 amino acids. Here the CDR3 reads CSARDEKLFF. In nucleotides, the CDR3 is TGCAGTGCTAGAGATGAAAAACTGTTTTTT.

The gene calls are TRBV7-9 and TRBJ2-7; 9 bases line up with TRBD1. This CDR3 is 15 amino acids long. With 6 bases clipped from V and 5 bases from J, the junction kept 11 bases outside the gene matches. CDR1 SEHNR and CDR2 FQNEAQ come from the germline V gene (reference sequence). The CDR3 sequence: CASSNPTGGDHEQYF. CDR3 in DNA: TGTGCCAGCAGTAACCCGACAGGGGGGGACCACGAGCAGTACTTC. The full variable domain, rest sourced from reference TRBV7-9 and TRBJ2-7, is DTGVSQNPRHKITKRGQNVTFRCDPISEHNRLYWYRQTLGQGPEFLTYFQNEAQLEKSRLLSDRFSAERPKGSFSTLEIQRTEQGDSAMYLCASSNPTGGDHEQYFGPGTRLTVT.

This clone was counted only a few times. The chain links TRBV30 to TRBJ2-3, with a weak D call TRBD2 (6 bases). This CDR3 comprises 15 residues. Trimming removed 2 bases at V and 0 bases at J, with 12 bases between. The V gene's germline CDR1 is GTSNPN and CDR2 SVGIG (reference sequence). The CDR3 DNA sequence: TGTGCCTGGAGTCGACAAGGGACTAGCACAGATACGCAGTATTTT. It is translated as CAWSRQGTSTDTQYF. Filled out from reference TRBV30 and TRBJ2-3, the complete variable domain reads SQTIHQWPATLVQPVGSPLSLECTVEGTSNPNLYWYRQAAGRGLQLLFYSVGIGQISSEVPQNLSASRPQDRQFILSSKKLLLSDSGFYLCAWSRQGTSTDTQYFGPGTRLTVL.

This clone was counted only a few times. The CDR3 is CASSLQNTDTQYF. The DNA for the CDR3 is TGCGCCAGCAGCCTACAAAACACAGATACGCAGTATTTT. The V and J genes are TRBV5-1 and TRBJ2-3; unclear D gene. CDR3 size: 13 residues. V was clipped by 4 bases and J by 2 bases, with 8 bases between them. Germline V gene sequence: CDR1 SGHRS, CDR2 YFSETQ.

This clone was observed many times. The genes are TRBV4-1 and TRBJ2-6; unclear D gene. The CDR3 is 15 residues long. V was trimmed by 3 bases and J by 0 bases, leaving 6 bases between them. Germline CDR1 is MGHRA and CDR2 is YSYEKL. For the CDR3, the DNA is TGCGCCAGCAGCCAGTTTCGCTCTGGGGCCAACGTCCTGACTTTC. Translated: CASSQFRSGANVLTF.

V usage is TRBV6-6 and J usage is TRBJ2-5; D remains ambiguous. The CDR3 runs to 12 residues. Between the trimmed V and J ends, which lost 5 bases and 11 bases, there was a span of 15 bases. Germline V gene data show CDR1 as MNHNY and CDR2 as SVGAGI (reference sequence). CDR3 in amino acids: CASSPVDGPQYF. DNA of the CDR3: TGTGCCAGCAGTCCCGTGGACGGTCCGCAGTACTTC.

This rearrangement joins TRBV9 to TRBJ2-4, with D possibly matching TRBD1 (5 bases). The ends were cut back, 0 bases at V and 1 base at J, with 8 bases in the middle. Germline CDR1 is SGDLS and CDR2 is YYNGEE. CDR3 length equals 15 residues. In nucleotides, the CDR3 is TGTGCCAGCAGCGTAGCTCCAGGGGCCAAAAACATTCAGTACTTC. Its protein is CASSVAPGAKNIQYF.

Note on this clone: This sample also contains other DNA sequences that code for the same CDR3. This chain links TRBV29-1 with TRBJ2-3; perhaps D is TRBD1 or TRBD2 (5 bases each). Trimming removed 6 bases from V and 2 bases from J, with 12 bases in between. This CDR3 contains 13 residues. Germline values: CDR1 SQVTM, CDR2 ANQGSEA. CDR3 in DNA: TGCAGCGTCACGGGACGGTCCACAGATACGCAGTATTTT. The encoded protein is CSVTGRSTDTQYF.

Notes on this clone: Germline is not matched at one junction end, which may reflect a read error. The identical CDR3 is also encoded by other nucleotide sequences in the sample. In DNA form, the CDR3 reads TGCGCCAGTAGCCAATATGAGCGGTCACACACCGGGGAGCTGTTTTTT. The encoded protein is CASSQYERSHTGELFF. The rearrangement joins TRBV4-1 to TRBJ2-2; D possibly corresponds to TRBD2 (5 bases). The CDR3 consists of 16 residues. The germline V gene has CDR1 MGHRA and CDR2 YSYEKL.

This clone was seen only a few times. CDR3 in DNA: TGCAGCGTTGAAGGAGCAGGGGGAACCGATACTTACAATGAGCAGTTCTTC. Translated, it gives CSVEGAGGTDTYNEQFF. The V and J genes are TRBV29-1 and TRBJ2-1; 7 positions agree with TRBD1. Germline V lookup: CDR1 SQVTM, CDR2 ANQGSEA. This CDR3 contains 17 residues. V lost 1 base and J lost 4; bases outside the gene matches: 13.

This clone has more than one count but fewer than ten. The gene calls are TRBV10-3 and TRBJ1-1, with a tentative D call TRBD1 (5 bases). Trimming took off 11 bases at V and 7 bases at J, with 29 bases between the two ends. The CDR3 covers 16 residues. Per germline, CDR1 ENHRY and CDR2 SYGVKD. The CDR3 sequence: CASKGGSSGGEGEAFF. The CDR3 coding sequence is TGTGCCTCAAAGGGAGGCTCTTCCGGGGGGGAAGGTGAAGCTTTCTTT.

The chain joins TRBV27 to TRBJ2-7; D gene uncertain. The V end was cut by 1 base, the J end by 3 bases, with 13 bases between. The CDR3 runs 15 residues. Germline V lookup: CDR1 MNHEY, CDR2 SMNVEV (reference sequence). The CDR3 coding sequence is TGTGCCAGCAGTTTATGGTCTGGATTCAACTACGAGCAGTACTTC. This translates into CASSLWSGFNYEQYF.